The sequence of this T cell receptor (beta chain) was determined in a study of identical twins. Carrying unique molecular identifiers, the cDNA also gained a universal primer site through template switching. From the 5' RACE reads, TCRdb called clonotypes with MiXCR, one entry per CDR3 protein. The sample has about 220,000 distinct CDR3 sequences, 5.5% to 7.5% seen once; the top ten hold 13% to 15%. This clonotype was recorded a few times. What it binds is unknown. Study-level points and caveats: One should note that invariant MAIT and iNKT cells could partly confound zero-insertion analyses. Its conclusions, products of cross-sectional statistical analysis, did not come from following the same donors. Within twin pairs, the out-of-frame alpha sequences they shared showed excess low generation probability.

CDR3 size: 15 residues. In germline, CDR1 is SEHNR, CDR2 FQNEAQ (reference sequence). With 3 bases removed from V and 4 bases from J, the gap between germline ends came to 15 bases. These data were also filed under a second study, of T cells expressing NK-cell markers.

The rearrangement joins TRBV7-9 to TRBJ2-5; D is possibly TRBD2 (6 bases). The specimen sequenced was CD8+ T cells sorted from blood. The TCR originated in a woman between 18 and 29 years old in good health. CDR3 in amino acids: CASSLRDSDPETQYF. CDR3 in DNA: TGTGCCAGCAGCTTGCGGGACTCAGATCCAGAGACCCAGTACTTC.